This paragraph covers one T cell receptor (beta chain) sequence. Random hexamers were used to reverse transcribe the RNA input (about 0.5 to 1 ug). MiXCR was run by TCRdb on the immunoSEQ multiplex PCR reads, yielding one entry per CDR3 protein. This sample has around 140,000 distinct CDR3 sequences, with over 75% found just once. The sample is drawn from a study of CD8 T cells in Susac syndrome. Patients with stable or active relapsing-remitting disease, all of them treatment-naive, made up the multiple sclerosis controls. The CDR3 has 15 residues. V lost 2 bases and J 3 bases, leaving 13 bases between the germline ends. The germline V gene encodes CDR1 MDHEN and CDR2 SYDVKM.

The TCR was taken from a human donor with multiple sclerosis. The J gene is TRBJ1-1, the V gene TRBV28; possibly TRBD1 for D (5 bases). Sequenced material: CD8+ T cells from PBMCs. DNA for the CDR3: TGTGCCAGCAGTTTACAGGCAGGGCCTCACACTGAAGCTTTCTTT. Protein: CASSLQAGPHTEAFF. Full variable domain (remainder filled in from reference TRBV28 and TRBJ1-1): DVKVTQSSRYLVKRTGEKVFLECVQDMDHENMFWYRQDPGLGLRLIYFSYDVKMKEKGDIPEGYSVSREKKERFSLILESASTNQTSMYLCASSLQAGPHTEAFFGQGTRLTVV.